This T cell receptor (beta chain) is drawn from a study of cytomegalovirus exposure and HLA in healthy donors. In the study overall: Roughly 86 million unique TCRs from HLA-typed donors made up an early data release. General study points: The majority of CMV-associated TCR beta chains were reported as apparently HLA-restricted in a later analysis. The study assumed roughly uniform donor sequencing depth for presence/absence analyses.

With regard to this clone: Its antigen is unidentified.

In the PCR, 60 Vbeta and 13 Jbeta primers were used. Libraries were prepared by immunoSEQ multiplex PCR; TCRdb keeps only in-frame clonotypes and omits some of them. Seen here are roughly 150,000 clones, 80% to 85% observed once, and the top ten hold approximately 1.4%. The germline V gene has CDR1 GTSNPN and CDR2 SVGIG (reference sequence). The CDR3 extends over 16 amino acids. V lost 3 bases, J lost 5 bases, and 10 bases stayed unmatched. This clonotype was obtained from a woman aged 18-29 years in good health and CMV-seronegative. This chain uses TRBV30 with TRBJ2-1; 10 nucleotides agree with TRBD2. The sequencing input was PBMCs. Here the CDR3 reads CAWRSGGSGGHNEQFF. The CDR3 DNA follows: TGTGCCTGGAGGTCGGGGGGTAGCGGGGGGCACAATGAGCAGTTCTTC.